This record covers a single T cell receptor beta chain. The target antigen is unknown. Some clones are missing from TCRdb's copy, which holds only in-frame ones; the method was immunoSEQ multiplex PCR. The sample has approximately 86,000 clones, around four fifths seen once. These data originate in a study of radiation and T cells in renal cell carcinoma. Regarding the study as a whole: From baseline, blood top tumor clonotypes peaked at 2 weeks post-radiation. No pretreatment tumor biopsies were available for baseline clonotypes.

Time point here: blood 4 weeks post-SBRT, at nephrectomy. Treatment here: 15 Gy SBRT to primary tumor, nephrectomy 4 weeks later. Nephrectomy followed 15 Gy stereotactic body radiation by 4 weeks. Serial blood draws occurred at baseline and 2 and 4 weeks post-SBRT. The V end was cut by 1 base, the J end by 4 bases, with 11 bases between. The CDR3 extends over 14 amino acids. In germline, CDR1 is MGHRA, CDR2 YSYEKL. The chain employs TRBV4-1 and TRBJ2-7, with D perhaps given as TRBD1 or TRBD2 (5 bases each). The material was blood, obtained from a patient whose treatment included radiotherapy and nephrectomy. The TCR originated in a man aged 45 to 65 with renal cell carcinoma. The CDR3 DNA is TGCGCCAGCAGCCAAGTTGTCGGGGCGTACGAGCAGTACTTC. Protein: CASSQVVGAYEQYF.